The 4 T cell receptor beta chains below all came from one sample that was sequenced in a study of human T cells and chemical hapten exposure (dated by TCRdb to the early 2020s). The library was built by means of RACE. The instrument given in TCRdb is NextSeq 500. Using fastp at Q25 and MiXCR, TCRdb reprocessed the public reads and kept productive beta chains. For every CDR3 protein sequence, its rows merge into one entry that carries the most common genes and DNA. This sample holds under 200,000 distinct CDR3 sequences; about 31% were observed only once. Jointly, the top ten make up nearly 3% of the sample. Read against the paper, the sample's time point label means: pre-sensitization, week 0. What the treatment or condition label conveys for this sample: therapeutic diphenylcyclopropenone sensitization with weekly scalp DPC. Here the sequenced sample was whole blood, taken in connection with sensitization to the hapten diphenylcyclopropenone (DPC). These receptors came from a woman in her 30s with alopecia areata. Some clones in this sample may be carry-over from other donors' samples.

This clonotype has a handful of counts. The chain recombines TRBV27 with TRBJ2-5, with TRBD2 matching over 10 bases. The CDR3 has 18 residues. The germline CDR1 and CDR2 sequences are MNHEY and SMNVEV (reference sequence). After removal of 1 base from V and 4 bases from J, the junction contained 12 bases not matched to a gene. CDR3 bases: TGTGCCAGCAGTTTATTCCCCAGGCTAGCGGGAGTTGGAGAGACCCAGTACTTC. This codes for CASSLFPRLAGVGETQYF.

This clonotype was seen ten or more times. The rearrangement joins TRBV20-1 to TRBJ1-4; TRBD1 matches 7 bases. The CDR3 length is 14 residues. Germline CDR1 reads DFQATT; CDR2 reads SNEGSKA (reference sequence). Losses at the gene ends were 0 bases for V and 10 bases for J; bases not matched to a gene: 8. The CDR3 coding sequence is TGCAGTGCTAGAGATCCTGGACAGGATGGAAAACTGTTTTTT. It translates to CSARDPGQDGKLFF.

In its sample, this clonotype was seen a few times. The rearrangement links TRBV3-1 to TRBJ2-1; TRBD2 agrees at 8 bases. The CDR3 extends over 16 amino acids. The V segment lost 0 bases and the J segment 7 bases; nucleotides outside the gene matches: 8. Looked up from germline, CDR1 is LGHDT and CDR2 is YNNKEL (reference sequence). In nucleotides, the CDR3 is TGTGCCAGCAGCCAAGAGGGAGCGGGAGAAAAGAATGAGCAGTTCTTC. Its protein product is CASSQEGAGEKNEQFF.

This clonotype was picked up a small number of times. The CDR3 sequence: CASSSPDRANYGYTF. The CDR3 nucleotides read TGTGCCAGCAGTTCCCCGGACAGAGCTAACTATGGCTACACCTTC. V and J are TRBV12-3 or TRBV12-4 and TRBJ1-2, with D perhaps TRBD1 (6 bases). The CDR3 contains 15 residues. With 4 bases removed from V and 0 bases from J, the gap between germline ends came to 12 bases.